This T cell receptor (beta chain) is from a study of cytomegalovirus exposure and HLA in healthy donors (dated by TCRdb to about 2017). With regard to the full study: According to an earlier analysis of a few hundred of the donors, about 179 million T cells yielded 90 million to 140 million unique TCR beta sequences and around 280 Gb of sequence data. An early release covering roughly 580 HLA-typed donors comprised around 300 gigabases of sequencing data and roughly 85 million unique TCR sequences. Of the roughly 390 genotyped donors, over 65% fell in the genetic ancestry cluster associated with self-reported Caucasian donors. The study was designed to test whether signatures of past pathogen exposure could be identified by cataloging public T cell receptors. The T cell repertoires of around 730 subjects were profiled by immunosequencing and related to cytomegalovirus serostatus. Along with the approximately 670-subject first cohort, a separate validation cohort of over a hundred different subjects was used. To predict cytomegalovirus infection status, the study combined high-throughput TCR immunosequencing, statistical association of individual TCRs with disease status, and machine learning. A later analysis re-examined previously published TCR beta repertoires from about 700 donors and added high-resolution HLA genotyping to investigate patterns of TCR occurrence. The later analysis used no new phenotypic data to find candidate immune exposures, relying instead on TCR beta sequences and their occurrence across donors. To decide whether each TCR beta V gene segment behaved as functional or pseudogenic, an earlier analysis of some 600 of the donors relied on high-throughput TCR beta sequencing. Donor age, sex, ethnicity and CMV serostatus were compiled together with the repertoire data. Genome-wide SNP genotypes for about 65% of the 666 donors were used in a later genetic analysis, which treated that subset as a discovery cohort. Every repertoire in the discovery cohort had been generated on one and the same sequencing platform. Class I and class II HLA loci were covered by the typing at four-digit resolution. The number of donors typed differed by locus, with about 629-640 for A, B, C, DRB1 and DQB1, 522 for DQA1, about 610 for DPA1, and some 470 for DPB1. Roughly 5 DR-DQ haplotypes were treated as single units for association and clustering because of strong linkage in the cohort. Across 398 genotyped donors of the cohort, an average of approximately 240,000 unique TCR beta nucleotide sequences per donor were sequenced, and 15% to 20% of those sequences were non-productive.

Concerning this clone: Its cognate antigen has yet to be identified. The record has no base qualities; no much larger clone is one base away.

The cohort was made up of 666 healthy bone marrow donors. At the time of sampling, all cohort members were nominally healthy, though unrecorded immune exposures were likely present. The donor was CMV seronegative and belonged to the group of 352 seronegative cohort members. A peripheral blood sample was collected from each donor, and TCR beta sequencing was performed on peripheral blood mononuclear cells. Genomic DNA extraction from the blood cell samples was performed with the Qiagen DNeasy Blood Extraction Kit. The germline V gene supplies CDR1 MDHEN and CDR2 SYDVKM. Taken from cysteine to phenylalanine, the CDR3 has 14 residues. The CDR3 DNA has 42 bases and is translated from base 1. Between the V and J ends, shortened by 6 bases and 9 bases respectively, the junction contains 18 bases. The paper's findings and limits, for the study overall: Correlated functional status among segregating V segments might be attributable to linkage disequilibrium, but an unknown experimental factor could not be ruled out. The classifier was reported to diagnose cytomegalovirus status with high specificity and sensitivity in both the original and validation cohorts. It was suggested by the authors that the approach could potentially be generalized to other disease states and immunological phenotypes. Most CMV-associated TCR beta chains appeared to be HLA-restricted in a later analysis, and the HLA associations seemed to be driven largely by CMV exposure. A further reported finding was that TCR beta sequences accurately predicted the HLA-A and HLA-B alleles for most subjects in the first cohort. In this cohort, only TCR beta chains were sequenced, and detectable features were limited by the absence of alpha or paired-chain data. Compared with the roughly 710-donor mean, donors in an Asian-associated ancestry cluster had fewer N-insertions in productive TCRs, according to a later genetic analysis. According to a later analysis, TCR association rates differed among HLA loci, with DRB1 alleles showing the most associated TCRs and HLA-C alleles showing the fewest. A later analysis reported that several top co-occurrence clusters appeared linked to parvovirus B19, influenza, CMV and Epstein-Barr virus. Some IMGT-functional V segments, including TRBV6-2 and TRBV6-3, could not be distinguished by the 87-base-pair reads and were therefore excluded. In vitro tests confirmed that a few of the cytomegalovirus-associated TCR beta chains recognize cytomegalovirus antigens. An association between a missense DCLRE1C variant and V-gene and J-gene trimming of TCR beta chains was found in a later genetic analysis and replicated in an independent cohort. Presence/absence analyses assumed roughly uniform sequencing depth across donors, an assumption that may not hold. Because counts were too low, roughly 16 rarely observed V segments, including chromosome 9 orphons, were excluded from the earlier analysis of several hundred of the donors. Strong co-occurrence of HLA alleles, especially DR and DQ, made assigning TCR associations to individual alleles difficult. The sequencing pipeline was judged likely to have produced a cluster of highly shared sequence variants as a technical artifact. Because some donors lacked HLA typing at each locus, the association tests relied only on the typed subset. CMV serostatus was the only immune exposure information available for the cohort. Across donors, most TCR sequences were observed very rarely, whereas some public TCRs were present in many individuals. A later analysis associated about 17,000 TCR beta sequences with specific HLA alleles at a false discovery rate of 0.05. In an earlier analysis of about 600 of the donors, most TCR beta V segments appeared in productive rearrangements about 87% or about 30% of the time, broadly matching IMGT annotations. A total of 150 or so TCR beta chains were listed by the study as associated with cytomegalovirus. In a later analysis, HLA-associated TCR beta chains were found to be more clonally expanded and to have lower generation probabilities than equally common non-associated chains.

Library creation used the immunoSEQ multiplex PCR assay. For the multiplex PCR, a mixture combining 60 forward primers for TCR Vbeta segments and 13 reverse primers for TCR Jbeta segments was used. A multiplex PCR assay on genomic DNA amplified the CDR3 region of rearranged TCR beta genes. The Illumina HiSeq System was used to sequence the amplified TCR beta libraries as 87-base-pair reads. The authors' pipeline ran thus. Across the roughly 600 repertoires, a later analysis counted 80 million or so unique TCR beta chains, some 11 million of which were shared by at least two donors. To remove PCR and sequencing errors, raw reads were error-corrected and collapsed into unique sequences using a nearest-neighbor algorithm that merged closely related sequences. CDR3 sequences were aligned to IMGT reference sequences to assign V, D and J gene segments. For a sequence to be retained, at least a six-nucleotide match to both a V gene segment and a J gene segment was required. Rearrangements were classified as productive when the CDR3 lacked stop codons and remained in frame with V and J, and all other rearrangements were classified as non-productive. Following IMGT convention, CDR3 was defined as the stretch from the second conserved V-encoded cysteine to the conserved J-encoded phenylalanine. The earlier analysis of 587 of the donors excluded any sequence lacking an unambiguous match to a single V gene segment. In an earlier analysis of some 590 of the donors, a V segment was called functional when productive rearrangements were above 56.7%, and segregating when the standard deviation between donors exceeded 5%. To diagnose cytomegalovirus status from the catalog of TCR beta chain sequences, a statistical classification framework was built. V and J gene assignment, in a later analysis, came from comparing TCR nucleotide sequences with IMGT/GENE-DB human TR gene sequences. In a later analysis, CDR3 sequences and most-parsimonious VDJ recombination scenarios were assigned using the TCRdist pipeline. In a later analysis, each TCR beta chain was defined by its CDR3 amino acid sequence together with its V-gene family, and reads without a unique V-gene family were excluded. To address suspected cross-contamination and a sequencing artifact, a later analysis removed roughly 640 highly shared, low-generation-probability nucleotide sequences. In a later analysis, a clonal expansion index was calculated for each public chain from normalized within-repertoire ranks of inferred template counts. In a later analysis, generation probabilities were computed with a VDJ recombination model fitted to out-of-frame rearrangements, and the resulting probabilities were checked against IGoR. In a later analysis, hypergeometric tests were used to score TCR-TCR, TCR-HLA and TCR-CMV co-occurrence, with a repertoire-size bias correction applied to TCR pairs. To estimate false discovery rates, a later analysis permuted the HLA or CMV assignments 20 times. In a later analysis, co-occurring TCRs were grouped with DBSCAN, and TCRdist sequence similarity was added when clustering was performed within HLA-allele-positive subsets. For co-occurrence clustering, repertoires with fewer than 30,000 or more than 120,000 public chains were excluded, along with four or five repertoires with anomalous nucleotide sharing. In TCRdb, the immuneACCESS table is reduced to in-frame sequences with V and J assigned. These tables do not hold every clone; where another copy was compared, an unresolved V gene accounts for under half, and the others remain unexplained. Clone size and V and J calls were adopted from that table, with D and trimming inferred from the DNA. The sample table lists approximately 130,000 clones, about 83% of them with a count of one. Less than 1.5% of the sample is held by the ten biggest clonotypes.

This receptor was identified in a girl between 2 and 10 years old in good health and CMV-seronegative. The sequencing input was PBMCs. The V and J segments used are TRBV28 and TRBJ2-1; TRBD1 is perhaps the D gene, given 6 matching bases. CDR3 protein: CASRLPTGAGEQFF. The DNA is as follows: TGTGCCAGCAGACTCCCGACAGGCGCGGGTGAGCAGTTCTTC.